One sample yielded the 18 T cell receptor beta chains listed below, sequenced in a study of blood T cell repertoires in COVID-19. Some clones are missing from TCRdb's copy, which holds only in-frame ones; the method was immunoSEQ multiplex PCR. The table has some 120,000 clones, about 89% seen once; the top ten hold about 4.5%. The sequenced material came from peripheral blood. Every receptor here comes from a man between 35 and 55 years old with acute or convalescent COVID-19.

The chain links TRBV5-1 to TRBJ1-3, with D possibly matching TRBD1 (6 bases). Trimming cost V 4 bases and J 0 bases, with 11 bases left between them. Germline values: CDR1 SGHRS, CDR2 YFSETQ. CDR3 length equals 15 residues. CDR3 nucleotide sequence: TGCGCCAGCAGCCCCGGACAGACCTCTGGAAACACCATATATTTT. Residues: CASSPGQTSGNTIYF.

The chain recombines TRBV6-6 with TRBJ2-2, with 7 bases identical to TRBD1. The germline gives CDR1 MNHNY, CDR2 SVGAGI (reference sequence). J gave up 5 bases and V 2 bases, and 5 bases lay outside the gene matches. CDR3 size: 15 residues. CDR3 in amino acids: CASSYDRDLTGELFF. The CDR3 DNA reads TGTGCCAGCAGTTACGACAGGGACCTAACCGGGGAGCTGTTTTTT.

V gene TRBV4-3 combines with J gene TRBJ1-5; 9 positions match TRBD1. Trimming at V came to 9 bases and at J to 2 bases, leaving 5 bases not matched to a gene. The germline gives CDR1 LGHNA, CDR2 YSLEER. The CDR3 is 14 residues long. CDR3: CARWTGVGNQPQHF. The CDR3 DNA is TGCGCCAGATGGACAGGGGTTGGCAATCAGCCCCAGCATTTT.

The rearrangement joins TRBV25-1 to TRBJ2-5, with 9 bases matching TRBD1. The J segment lost 1 base and the V segment lost 2 bases, leaving 2 bases of the junction unmatched. The CDR3 runs to 15 residues. Germline CDR1 MGHDK, CDR2 SYGVNS. The CDR3 DNA is TGTGCCAGCAGTGAAATGGACAGGGGCCAAGAGACCCAGTACTTC. It translates to CASSEMDRGQETQYF.

The chain is built from TRBV6-5 and TRBJ1-6; 7 nucleotides align to TRBD1. The V segment lost 10 bases and the J segment 3 bases; nucleotides outside the gene matches: 9. CDR1 is MNHEY, CDR2 SVGAGI, per germline. The CDR3 runs 15 residues. CDR3 bases: TGTGCCACCATGGGGACAGTCCTCTATAATTCACCCCTCCACTTT. This gives the protein CATMGTVLYNSPLHF.

The genes are TRBV5-6 and TRBJ1-5; no firm D call. Between the trimmed V and J ends, which lost 1 base and 0 bases, there was a span of 8 bases. CDR1 is SGHDT, CDR2 YYEEEE, per germline. The CDR3 sequence is 15 residues long. DNA for the CDR3: TGTGCCAGCAGCTTGTCCCAGAATAGCAATCAGCCCCAGCATTTT. Protein sequence: CASSLSQNSNQPQHF.

V and J are TRBV7-9 and TRBJ1-1; D is ambiguous. The CDR3 has 14 residues. V was trimmed by 0 bases and J by 6 bases, leaving 11 bases between them. The germline V gene encodes CDR1 SEHNR and CDR2 FQNEAQ (reference sequence). The CDR3 reads CASSLARRSAEAFF. The CDR3 coding sequence is TGTGCCAGCAGCTTAGCAAGAAGGAGCGCTGAAGCTTTCTTT.

V is TRBV19 and J is TRBJ2-7; weak D call: TRBD2 (5 bases). From germline, CDR1 is LNHDA and CDR2 SQIVND (reference sequence). The CDR3 sequence is 13 residues long. Trimming pared 4 bases from V and 5 bases from J, leaving 12 bases between. The CDR3 sequence: CASSTHRENEQYF. In nucleotides, the CDR3 is TGTGCCAGTAGTACGCACCGGGAAAACGAGCAGTACTTC.

This clone showed up just a few times. The CDR3, as DNA: TGTGCCAGTAACGGCGGGGGGGCAGATACGCAGTATTTT. It encodes CASNGGGADTQYF. The chain links TRBV19 to TRBJ2-3; 9 bases agree with TRBD2. The V and J ends lost 7 bases and 4 bases, in that order; junction bases with no gene match: 3. Looked up from germline, CDR1 is LNHDA and CDR2 is SQIVND (reference sequence). The CDR3 extends over 13 amino acids.

The chain links TRBV11-3 to TRBJ1-1; unclear D gene. The V end lost 4 bases, the J end lost 2 bases, and 8 bases lay between the germline ends. The length of the CDR3 is 13 residues. Germline values: CDR1 SGHNT, CDR2 YENEEA. CDR3: CASSSSGNTEAFF. The CDR3 nucleotides read TGTGCCAGCAGCTCCTCAGGTAACACTGAAGCTTTCTTT.

V is TRBV4-1 and J is TRBJ2-3; 7 bases align to TRBD2. With V trimmed by 4 bases and J by 5 bases, 12 bases remained unmatched. The germline V gene encodes CDR1 MGHRA and CDR2 YSYEKL. This CDR3 contains 16 residues. This CDR3 is CASSRGWGGREDTQYF. Here the CDR3 DNA reads TGCGCCAGCAGCCGGGGCTGGGGGGGGAGGGAAGATACGCAGTATTTT.

The chain links TRBV30 to TRBJ2-5, with TRBD2 matching 8 bases. Trimming at V came to 0 bases and at J to 5 bases, leaving 8 bases not matched to a gene. This CDR3 region has 15 residues. Germline V gene lookup returns CDR1 GTSNPN and CDR2 SVGIG (reference sequence). This CDR3 reads CAWSVSGGALETQYF. Here the CDR3 DNA reads TGTGCCTGGAGTGTCTCGGGGGGGGCCCTGGAGACCCAGTACTTC.

In its sample, this clone was seen a few times. CDR3 sequence: CASSLGLGEQFF. The CDR3 DNA sequence: TGTGCCAGCAGCTTAGGGCTAGGAGAGCAGTTCTTC. The genes are TRBV7-8 and TRBJ2-1; no firm D call. This CDR3 comprises 12 residues. Germline V gene lookup returns CDR1 SGHVS and CDR2 FQNEAQ. Deletions cut 1 base from V and 10 bases from J, with 8 bases between.

The DNA for the CDR3 is TGCGCCAGCAGCCAAGAAGAAGCGGGACGGTTGAACACTGAAGCTTTCTTT. It yields the protein CASSQEEAGRLNTEAFF. The chain recombines TRBV4-1 with TRBJ1-1, with D possibly being TRBD1 (5 bases). The CDR3 has 17 residues. Germline lookup yields CDR1 MGHRA and CDR2 YSYEKL. The V and J ends lost 0 bases and 0 bases respectively, with 14 bases between them.

The chain uses TRBV19 and TRBJ1-1, with D perhaps matching TRBD1 (6 bases). Germline CDR1 and CDR2: LNHDA and SQIVND (reference sequence). The ends were cut back, 9 bases at V and 7 bases at J, with 18 bases in the middle. This CDR3 region has 13 residues. This chain's CDR3 is CASSRGGGFEAFF. The CDR3 coding sequence is TGTGCCAGCAGCAGGGGAGGGGGATTTGAAGCTTTCTTT.

This clone turned up a few times. This chain connects TRBV6-1 to TRBJ1-2, with D unresolved. The V gene's germline CDR1 is MNHNS and CDR2 SASEGT. This CDR3 region has 14 residues. V was cut by 0 bases and J by 4 bases, with 9 bases left in between. As DNA, the CDR3 is TGTGCCAGCAGTGAAGCCCGAGGGATCTATGGCTACACCTTC. Translated: CASSEARGIYGYTF.

The rearrangement joins TRBV21-1 to TRBJ1-5. TRBV21-1 is listed as a pseudogene. The length of the CDR3 is 14 residues. Here the CDR3 reads CASSKGTGNQPQHF. CDR3 in DNA: TGTGCCAGCAGCAAAGGGACTGGCAATCAGCCCCAGCATTTT.

The chain couples TRBV9 to TRBJ1-2; the match to TRBD1 covers 11 bases. Looked up from germline, CDR1 is SGDLS and CDR2 is YYNGEE. This CDR3 region has 15 residues. The J segment lost 4 bases and the V segment lost 4 bases, leaving 6 bases of the junction unmatched. The CDR3 spells CASSPDRGRPYGYTF. For the CDR3, the DNA is TGTGCCAGCAGCCCGGACAGGGGGCGGCCCTATGGCTACACCTTC.